The 9 T cell receptor beta chains below all came from one sample that was sequenced in a study of cytomegalovirus exposure and HLA in healthy donors. Amplification used 60 Vbeta primers and 13 Jbeta primers. Only in-frame clones appear in the TCRdb table, and some are missing; sequencing was by immunoSEQ multiplex PCR. This table has 150,000 to 200,000 clones, 81% appearing once. Sequencing was done on a sample of PBMCs. The source of these receptors is a woman aged 18-29 years in good health and CMV-seropositive.

This clone was observed a handful of times. The chain couples TRBV29-1 to TRBJ2-7; 11 positions match TRBD1. Germline V gene data show CDR1 as SQVTM and CDR2 as ANQGSEA. The CDR3 consists of 13 residues. J gave up 3 bases and V 3 bases, and 1 base lay outside the gene matches. The CDR3 bases are TGCAGCGTTGATGGGACAGGGGGCTACGAGCAGTACTTC. Its translation: CSVDGTGGYEQYF.

J is TRBJ1-2 and V is TRBV10-3; TRBD1 is a possible D gene (5 bases). This CDR3 region has 15 residues. Germline-derived CDR1 and CDR2 are ENHRY and SYGVKD. V dropped 3 bases and J dropped 2 bases, with 13 bases sitting between them. The CDR3 DNA follows: TGTGCCATCAGTGAAGGAGGGGACCCCAACTATGGCTACACCTTC. This sequence encodes CAISEGGDPNYGYTF.

This chain joins TRBV6-5 and TRBJ2-3; 11 bases agree with TRBD2. This CDR3 comprises 15 residues. Looked up from germline, CDR1 is MNHEY and CDR2 is SVGAGI. Trimming cost V 8 bases and J 6 bases; bases outside gene matches: 10. The CDR3 DNA sequence: TGTGCCAGCTCGCGGCTAGCGGGGGGCGGGGATACGCAGTATTTT. This translates into CASSRLAGGGDTQYF.

V gene TRBV6-5 combines with J gene TRBJ1-1, with 10 nucleotides matching TRBD1. The germline V gene has CDR1 MNHEY and CDR2 SVGAGI. The CDR3 is 14 residues long. V gave up 7 bases and J gave up 4 bases; unmatched junction bases: 6. Here the CDR3 DNA reads TGTGCCAGCACCACGGGACAGGGGACCACTGAAGCTTTCTTT. It translates to CASTTGQGTTEAFF.

The V and J genes are TRBV30 and TRBJ1-1; weak D call: TRBD1 (5 bases). Germline values: CDR1 GTSNPN, CDR2 SVGIG (reference sequence). V was trimmed by 1 base and J by 3 bases, leaving 12 bases between them. The CDR3 length is 14 residues. CDR3 bases: TGTGCCTGGAGTGGGGCAGGGTTGGACACTGAAGCTTTCTTT. It translates to CAWSGAGLDTEAFF.

The CDR3 here is CASSQETSGWLEQYF. CDR3 DNA: TGTGCCAGCAGCCAAGAGACTAGCGGGTGGCTCGAGCAGTACTTC. The chain recombines TRBV7-6 with TRBJ2-7; 10 bases map to TRBD2. The CDR3 is made up of 15 amino acids. Germline V gene data show CDR1 as SGHVS and CDR2 as FNYEAQ. The V gene end was trimmed by 5 bases and the J gene end by 6 bases; junction bases not matched to a gene: 10.

The rearrangement joins TRBV19 to TRBJ1-1; D ambiguous. Germline V gene sequence: CDR1 LNHDA, CDR2 SQIVND (reference sequence). Deletions cut 6 bases from V and 4 bases from J, with 21 bases between. The CDR3 runs to 16 residues. The CDR3 DNA is TGTGCCAGTAGCCTCCCCCTCGGAGGAGGGCGCACTGAAGCTTTCTTT. It translates to CASSLPLGGGRTEAFF.

J is TRBJ2-2 and V is TRBV28; 12 positions match TRBD2. Losses at the gene ends were 0 bases for V and 6 bases for J; bases not matched to a gene: 5. The germline CDR1 and CDR2 sequences are MDHEN and SYDVKM. This CDR3 is 17 amino acids long. In DNA form, the CDR3 reads TGTGCCAGCAGTTTATGGTCGCTAGCGGGGGGGCCCGGGGAGCTGTTTTTT. It is translated as CASSLWSLAGGPGELFF.

The V call is TRBV7-2, the J call TRBJ1-5; D unclear. CDR1 SGHTA and CDR2 FQGNSA come from the germline V gene. Between the trimmed V and J ends, which lost 1 base and 7 bases, there was a span of 14 bases. CDR3 length: 15 amino acids. CDR3 residues: CASSLGWAAGQPQHF. Here the CDR3 DNA reads TGTGCCAGCAGCTTAGGGTGGGCTGCGGGGCAGCCCCAGCATTTT.